This T cell receptor (beta chain) was retrieved from a study of blood T cells in healthy people across ages. V dropped 5 bases and J dropped 4; count of bases not matched to a gene: 5. The CDR3 is 13 residues long. Germline CDR1 and CDR2: SGHRS and YFSETQ. As to this clonotype: What it binds is unknown.

Findings and caveats of the study: In older individuals, TCR beta diversity per million T cells was lower, falling roughly linearly with age.

Through a sample-barcoded 5' primer and a J-beta primer mix, a second PCR was run for roughly 7 to 11 cycles. TCRdb used MiXCR to reprocess the 5' RACE reads, holding one entry per CDR3 protein. Of 550,000 to 650,000 distinct CDR3 sequences listed, approximately 30% are singletons. This sequence was found in a woman older than 75 in good health. The chain recombines TRBV5-1 with TRBJ2-5, with 7 bases that match TRBD1. The sequenced sample consisted of blood. CDR3 sequence reads: CASRVRTGETQYF. The CDR3 nucleotides are TGCGCCAGCAGAGTGAGGACAGGAGAGACCCAGTACTTC.